Listed below are T cell receptor beta chains from one sample, sequenced in a study of blood T cell repertoires in COVID-19. Data came from immunoSEQ multiplex PCR; TCRdb stores just in-frame clones and leaves some out. The repertoire consists of around 430,000 clones, with about 87% occurring once and the leading ten covering 10%. Sequencing was carried out using PBMCs or T cells enriched from blood (not recorded which). The receptor set was obtained from a woman aged 45-60 years who had recovered from COVID-19. Both conserved end residues are part of each CDR3. A D gene is named only where the DNA matches it firmly.

d_call	v_call	j_call	cdr3_aa
NA	TRBV7-2	TRBJ2-3	CASSSPAEGGDTQYF
TRBD2	TRBV9	TRBJ2-3	CASTSTSGYTDTQYF
NA	TRBV28	TRBJ1-6	CASSLEDSPLHF
TRBD1	TRBV28	TRBJ1-1	CASSLVITRQGVTEAFF
NA	TRBV9	TRBJ1-6	CASSAGHGDSPLHF
NA	TRBV2	TRBJ2-3	CASSAGAGSTDTQYF
TRBD1	TRBV5-5	TRBJ1-2	CASQAGGNYGYTF
NA	TRBV6-1	TRBJ2-7	CASSVSGSGGTYEQYF
NA	TRBV7-2	TRBJ2-5	CASSLTDQETQYF
TRBD1	TRBV7-9	TRBJ2-7	CASSPGQGRGLGEQYF
TRBD1	TRBV29-1	TRBJ2-4	CSVGQNIQYF
TRBD1	TRBV10-3	TRBJ1-2	CAISAWGTGAQVSYGYTF
TRBD2	TRBV11-3	TRBJ2-5	CASSFAYSTGGQETQYF
TRBD1	TRBV11-3	TRBJ2-1	CASSLRGQAYNEQFF
NA	TRBV11-2	TRBJ1-2	CASSLDLDSNYGYTF
TRBD1	TRBV18	TRBJ1-6	CASSPPGQGRSPLHF
NA	TRBV19	TRBJ1-1	CASGTLNTEAFF
NA	TRBV5-1	TRBJ1-3	CASSSGVGDGNTIYF
NA	TRBV3-1/TRBV3-2	TRBJ2-3	CASSQVSDTQYF
NA	TRBV5-8	TRBJ1-4	CASSYTGTSTNEKLFF
TRBD1	TRBV5-5	TRBJ2-2	CASSAGTGFTGELFF
NA	TRBV19	TRBJ1-1	CASSRVLTGIVNTEAFF
TRBD2	TRBV6-6	TRBJ2-2	CASSLQRGGELFF
NA	TRBV10-3	TRBJ1-1	CAISERGDSNTEAFF
NA	TRBV27	TRBJ1-1	CASSSRAGATEAFF
NA	TRBV24-1	TRBJ1-2	CATSDRGLGYTF
NA	TRBV28	TRBJ2-1	CASSKTRRHNEQFF
TRBD1	TRBV27	TRBJ1-1	CASSRQGTKEAFF
NA	TRBV10-2	TRBJ2-5	CASSEWQGETQYF
NA	TRBV7-6	TRBJ1-6	CASSLGSSYNSPLHF
TRBD2	TRBV24-1	TRBJ2-3	CAISSGSTDTQYF
NA	TRBV27	TRBJ2-2	CASSLWTTTGELFF
NA	TRBV3-1/TRBV3-2	TRBJ1-1	CASSQNGAGVNTEAFF
TRBD1	TRBV2	TRBJ2-4	CASSPQPWTGYF
NA	TRBV7-2	TRBJ1-1	CASSLGAAEAFF
NA	TRBV13	TRBJ1-6	CASSLTGDSPLHF
NA	TRBV5-4	TRBJ2-2	CASSPGEVGHTGELFF
NA	TRBV19	TRBJ2-1	CASSLANEQFF
TRBD1	TRBV27	TRBJ1-1	CASGDRVRAEAFF
TRBD2	TRBV27	TRBJ2-1	CASSFGTSGGGEQFF
NA	TRBV28	TRBJ1-1	CASSVLLGGQENTEAFF
NA	TRBV7-9	TRBJ2-3	CASSLGGAGTDTQYF
NA	TRBV28	TRBJ1-5	CASSFTQIGNQPQHF
NA	TRBV4-1	TRBJ2-7	CASSQNRYFYEQYF
TRBD1	TRBV16	TRBJ1-4	CASSHPTETGDEKLFF
NA	TRBV5-1	TRBJ1-1	CASSPGHPNTEAFF
TRBD1	TRBV29-1	TRBJ2-7	CSVVRGGSLGEQYF
NA	TRBV18	TRBJ1-6	CASSDRTGWGSPLHF
NA	TRBV6-6	TRBJ1-5	CASSYSDQPQHF
NA	TRBV5-6	TRBJ2-5	CASSLAGGALLYQETQYF
NA	TRBV5-1	TRBJ1-2	CASNPDSNYGYTF
NA	TRBV7-9	TRBJ1-6	CASSINQGKDSPLHF
NA	TRBV11-3	TRBJ2-1	CASEEFRGSNEQFF